The subject of this entry is one T cell receptor beta chain. Antigen unknown. Repertoires were generated with immunoSEQ multiplex PCR, while TCRdb's copy carries only in-frame clones and drops some. This sample yields 75,000 to 85,000 clones, of which around 80% are seen a single time; roughly 9% belongs to the top ten. The data originate from a study of T cells in localized non-small cell lung cancer. Findings and limits, study-wide: In adjacent lung appeared a median 57 of the top 100 tumor clones. Uninvolved adjacent lung had more T cell clonality than any other tissue, topping tumor. Only one tumor region went through sequencing, so heterogeneity may still be there.

Sequenced here: peripheral blood, sampled before any cancer treatment. This TCR derives from a female donor over 55 with stage I lung adenocarcinoma.

CDR3 in amino acids: CASSLWGQALGNTF. For the CDR3, the DNA is TGCGCCAGCAGCTTGTGGGGACAGGCCCTAGGGAACACCTTC. The chain couples TRBV5-1 to TRBJ1-2; TRBD1 aligns across 8 bases. The CDR3 is made up of 14 amino acids. V lost 1 base and J lost 12; bases outside the gene matches: 11. Per the germline V gene, CDR1 is SGHRS and CDR2 is YFSETQ.